These 8 T cell receptor beta chains share one sample of origin, sequenced in a study of PD-1 blockade in classical Hodgkin lymphoma. Measured with immunoSEQ multiplex PCR; TCRdb has only the in-frame clones, and not every one. The profile shows 110,000 or so clones, roughly nine tenths of them singletons. Time point defined: cycle 4 day 1 (C4D1), after 6 weeks of nivolumab. Patients all relapsed after autologous stem cell transplantation, and there was variation in brentuximab vedotin exposure. The source material was peripheral blood mononuclear cells (PBMCs), sampled before the fourth cycle of nivolumab. The receptors shown here come from a human donor with classical Hodgkin lymphoma.

V usage is TRBV19 and J usage is TRBJ2-7; the D is unclear. CDR3 length: 12 amino acids. Per germline, CDR1 LNHDA and CDR2 SQIVND (reference sequence). V shed 5 bases and J shed 3 bases, with 8 bases lying between them. The CDR3, as DNA: TGTGCCAGTAGTCGAGGTCTCTACGAGCAGTACTTC. Protein: CASSRGLYEQYF.

This chain uses TRBV2 with TRBJ2-2; D unclear. The CDR3 has 16 residues. V shed 2 bases and J shed 0 bases, with 10 bases lying between them. CDR1 is SNHLY and CDR2 is FYNNEI in the germline V gene. The CDR3 bases are TGTGCCAGCAGTGAACGCAAAACCGCGAACACCGGGGAGCTGTTTTTT. Its protein product is CASSERKTANTGELFF.

This chain connects TRBV4-3 to TRBJ2-3; 7 positions match TRBD2. The ends lost 0 bases at V and 6 bases at J; junction bases unmatched: 9. The CDR3 has 16 residues. In germline, CDR1 is LGHNA, CDR2 YSLEER. The DNA of the CDR3 is TGCGCCAGCAGCCAAGATCTCCATAGGGGAGGGGATACGCAGTATTTT. Translation gives CASSQDLHRGGDTQYF.

This clone was counted once. The chain carries TRBV19 and TRBJ2-5; 10 bases map to TRBD2. Germline CDR1 is LNHDA and CDR2 is SQIVND (reference sequence). Trimming at V came to 5 bases and at J to 5 bases, leaving 5 bases not matched to a gene. The CDR3 is 14 amino acids. The CDR3 region has the DNA TGTGCCAGTAGTCCTAGCGGGAGCCAGGAGACCCAGTACTTC. It yields the protein CASSPSGSQETQYF. The variable domain in full, completed from reference TRBV19 and TRBJ2-5, reads DGGITQSPKYLFRKEGQNVTLSCEQNLNHDAMYWYRQDPGQGLRLIYYSQIVNDFQKGDIAEGYSVSREKKESFPLTVTSAQKNPTAFYLCASSPSGSQETQYFGPGTRLLVL.

This clone has only one observation. The chain uses TRBV11-2 and TRBJ1-1; TRBD1 matches 7 bases. The CDR3 spans 14 residues. The V segment lost 5 bases and the J segment 7 bases; nucleotides outside the gene matches: 10. Germline V gene lookup returns CDR1 SGHAT and CDR2 FQNNGV. The CDR3 DNA sequence: TGTGCCAGCAGCCTCAACCGGGACAGAAATGAAGCTTTCTTT. Amino acids: CASSLNRDRNEAFF. Full variable domain (rest looked up from reference TRBV11-2 and TRBJ1-1): EAGVAQSPRYKIIEKRQSVAFWCNPISGHATLYWYQQILGQGPKLLIQFQNNGVVDDSQLPKDRFSAERLKGVDSTLKIQPAKLEDSAVYLCASSLNRDRNEAFFGQGTRLTVV.

This sequence joins TRBV19 and TRBJ2-7; 7 bases are shared with TRBD2. Trimming took 11 bases from V and 2 from J; bases not matched to a gene: 6. The CDR3 extends over 12 amino acids. The germline gives CDR1 LNHDA, CDR2 SQIVND (reference sequence). CDR3 bases: TGTGCCCTTAGGGACTACACCTACGAGCAGTACTTC. Translating gives CALRDYTYEQYF.

This clone was found once. The chain recombines TRBV29-1 with TRBJ1-1, with D uncertain. V was clipped by 7 bases and J by 8 bases, with 14 bases between them. The V gene's germline CDR1 is SQVTM and CDR2 ANQGSEA. The CDR3 loop spans 11 amino acids. The CDR3 spells CSGHTKIEAFF. The CDR3 region has the DNA TGCAGCGGACACACGAAAATCGAAGCTTTCTTT.

This clone appeared a few times. The chain couples TRBV10-3 to TRBJ1-3, with D possibly TRBD1 on 5 matching bases. V dropped 4 bases and J dropped 2 bases, with 18 bases sitting between them. The CDR3 spans 17 residues. CDR1 and CDR2 (germline): ENHRY, SYGVKD. CDR3 sequence (DNA): TGTGCCATCAGTGCTGGGATGGAGGGGCAAACTGGAAACACCATATATTTT. Its translation: CAISAGMEGQTGNTIYF.